Sample share makes the clone carrying this T cell receptor (beta chain) medium-sized (0.01 to 0.1%). Priming of first-strand cDNA relied on TRAV- and TRBV-specific primers (covering alpha and beta chains). TCR amplification ran 20 PCR cycles using constant-region and V-primer adapter primers. From the reads, TCRdb called clonotypes with MiXCR, one entry per CDR3 protein. The sample has 30,000 to 50,000 distinct CDR3 sequences; 25% to 40% are singletons. As to time point: before trial treatment. CDR1 and CDR2 (germline): MDHEN, SYDVKM. V was pared by 1 base and J by 4 bases, with 14 bases between. This CDR3 is 16 amino acids long. The data derive from a study of low-dose radiotherapy and immunotherapy resistance in tumors. Looking at the study overall: Participants in Cohort 1 were administered 0.5 Gy per fraction at 2-week intervals, to a cumulative dose of 6.5 Gy.

The sample in question was PBMCs, obtained before treatment. The sequence was collected from a male donor with gallbladder cancer. This chain connects TRBV28 to TRBJ2-1; D is undetermined. CDR3 loop: CASSLLDQEPYNEQFF. The CDR3 coding sequence is TGTGCCAGCAGTTTATTGGATCAGGAACCGTACAATGAGCAGTTCTTC.